The 20 T cell receptor beta chains below come from one sample, sequenced in a study of shared clonotypes between healthy human individuals. Repertoires were generated with immunoSEQ multiplex PCR, while TCRdb's copy carries only in-frame clones and drops some. The sample lists tens of thousands of clones; over 55% were seen once. The sample consisted of memory CD8+ T cells sorted from blood. The subset here: CD45RO+ cells pooled with CCR7-negative TemRA cells. These receptors were obtained from a man aged 25-45 years in good health.

Points on this clone: Only one base separates this from a far larger clonotype, so it likely reflects a read error. This rearrangement joins TRBV7-6 to TRBJ2-5; 12 nucleotides match TRBD2. Germline V gene lookup returns CDR1 SGHVS and CDR2 FNYEAQ. CDR3 length: 16 residues. The trim removed 6 bases at V and 5 bases at J, leaving 10 bases unmatched. CDR3 amino acids: CASRDAETSGSETQYF. In DNA, the CDR3 is TGTGCCAGCAGGGACGCCGAGACTAGCGGGAGTGAGACCCAGTACTTC.

This clone was recorded a few times. This chain connects TRBV7-9 to TRBJ1-5; D may be TRBD1 (5 bases). V was clipped by 5 bases and J by 2 bases, with 13 bases between them. The CDR3 loop spans 15 amino acids. Germline assignment: CDR1 SEHNR and CDR2 FQNEAQ (reference sequence). The CDR3 DNA is TGTGCCAGCAGCCCCCGCGGGGGTGGCAATCAGCCCCAGCATTTT. The encoded protein is CASSPRGGGNQPQHF. The whole variable domain, filled in from reference TRBV7-9 and TRBJ1-5, reads DTGVSQNPRHKITKRGQNVTFRCDPISEHNRLYWYRQTLGQGPEFLTYFQNEAQLEKSRLLSDRFSAERPKGSFSTLEIQRTEQGDSAMYLCASSPRGGGNQPQHFGDGTRLSIL.

In DNA form, the CDR3 reads TGTGCCAGCAGCCATGCCGGGACTAGTGAGACCGGGGAGCTGTTTTTT. Translated, it gives CASSHAGTSETGELFF. V is TRBV7-9 and J is TRBJ2-2, with 8 nucleotides matching TRBD2. CDR3 length: 16 amino acids. CDR1 and CDR2 (germline): SEHNR, FQNEAQ (reference sequence). Losses at the gene ends were 5 bases for V and 5 bases for J; bases not matched to a gene: 10.

The genes are TRBV7-9 and TRBJ1-1, with no clear D. The CDR3 contains 16 residues. In germline, CDR1 is SEHNR, CDR2 FQNEAQ (reference sequence). Trimming took off 3 bases at V and 4 bases at J, with 18 bases between the two ends. The CDR3 DNA follows: TGTGCCAGCAGCTTTTACGACCCTCTACGGGCCACTGAAGCTTTCTTT. Translating it yields CASSFYDPLRATEAFF.

This clone was detected ten times or more. The chain employs TRBV6-1 and TRBJ2-3; 8 nucleotides agree with TRBD2. The CDR3 spans 16 residues. With V trimmed by 2 bases and J by 4 bases, 8 bases remained unmatched. Germline V CDR1 and CDR2: MNHNS, SASEGT. In DNA, the CDR3 is TGTGCCAGCAGTGAACGGGCGGGAGGCTACCCAGATACGCAGTATTTT. It encodes CASSERAGGYPDTQYF.

This chain uses TRBV12-5 with TRBJ2-7; D ambiguous. CDR1 and CDR2 from the germline V gene are LGHNT and FRNRAP. V shed 7 bases and J shed 2 bases, with 6 bases lying between them. This CDR3 is built from 11 residues. CDR3: CASASTYEQYF. DNA of the CDR3: TGTGCTAGTGCCTCCACCTACGAGCAGTACTTC.

In this sample, this clone turned up once. The V and J genes are TRBV18 and TRBJ1-4; the D gene is possibly TRBD1 (5 bases). V was pared by 5 bases and J by 8 bases, with 18 bases between. Germline values: CDR1 KGHSH, CDR2 LQKENI. This CDR3 region has 15 residues. In DNA, the CDR3 is TGTGCCAGCTCAGGGGACGACTCGAGGGAGGAAAAACTGTTTTTT. This codes for CASSGDDSREEKLFF.

In the case of this clone: This may come from a read error, since a much larger clone is one base off. Other DNA sequences from this sample encode an identical CDR3 as well. This chain uses TRBV18 with TRBJ2-3, with D possibly matching TRBD2 (6 bases). Trimming cost V 5 bases and J 1 base, with 19 bases left between them. Germline assignment: CDR1 KGHSH and CDR2 LQKENI. The CDR3 extends over 17 amino acids. The CDR3 here is CASSSPSGGRRTDTQYF. CDR3 in DNA: TGTGCCAGCTCATCCCCCTCAGGAGGGCGTCGCACAGATACGCAGTATTTT.

This chain's CDR3 is CASSPGLAGTKQYF. CDR3 DNA: TGTGCCAGCAGTCCGGGACTAGCGGGAACGAAGCAGTACTTC. The chain recombines TRBV2 with TRBJ2-7; TRBD2 aligns across 13 bases. V was pared by 5 bases and J by 8 bases, with 6 bases of the junction left unmatched. Germline lookup yields CDR1 SNHLY and CDR2 FYNNEI. The CDR3 loop spans 14 amino acids.

The chain uses TRBV4-1 and TRBJ2-2, with D possibly being TRBD1 (5 bases). Germline loops: CDR1 MGHRA, CDR2 YSYEKL. This CDR3 is 17 amino acids long. V was trimmed by 2 bases and J by 0 bases, leaving 13 bases between them. CDR3 in DNA: TGCGCCAGCAGCCAAACCCCTACAGGCCCGAACACCGGGGAGCTGTTTTTT. The encoded protein is CASSQTPTGPNTGELFF.

The rearrangement uses TRBV19 and TRBJ2-3; 11 bases are shared with TRBD2. Trimming at V came to 5 bases and at J to 3 bases, leaving 7 bases not matched to a gene. Per the germline V gene, CDR1 is LNHDA and CDR2 is SQIVND (reference sequence). The CDR3 length is 16 residues. The CDR3 loop reads CASSPSGRTRTDTQYF. As DNA, the CDR3 is TGTGCCAGTAGTCCTAGCGGGAGGACTAGGACAGATACGCAGTATTTT.

V is TRBV7-9 and J is TRBJ2-7; 7 bases agree with TRBD2. The V and J ends lost 5 bases and 7 bases, in that order; junction bases with no gene match: 14. The CDR3 length is 15 residues. Germline CDR1 and CDR2: SEHNR and FQNEAQ (reference sequence). The CDR3 DNA sequence: TGTGCCAGCAGCCGGACTAGTGCCTCGTGGGGAGAGCAGTACTTC. Encoded protein: CASSRTSASWGEQYF.

This chain joins TRBV6-1 and TRBJ2-3, with D hard to call. The CDR3 has 15 amino acids. Trimming shortened V by 2 bases and J by 0 bases, and 9 bases separated the two germline ends. Germline V lookup: CDR1 MNHNS, CDR2 SASEGT. CDR3 protein: CASSELVLSTDTQYF. The CDR3 coding sequence is TGTGCCAGCAGTGAATTAGTCCTTAGCACAGATACGCAGTATTTT.

This clone ranks as medium-sized. This rearrangement joins TRBV7-8 to TRBJ1-5, with D possibly being TRBD1 (6 bases). The CDR3 is made up of 15 amino acids. The V end lost 3 bases, the J end lost 2 bases, and 11 bases lay between the germline ends. Germline V CDR1 and CDR2: SGHVS, FQNEAQ. CDR3: CASSLAGAGNQPQHF. The CDR3 DNA follows: TGTGCCAGCAGCTTGGCAGGGGCTGGCAATCAGCCCCAGCATTTT.

This chain uses TRBV6-6 with TRBJ2-3; tentatively, D is TRBD2 (6 bases). The ends were cut back, 5 bases at V and 1 base at J, with 13 bases in the middle. This CDR3 spans 15 amino acids. Germline CDR1 reads MNHNY; CDR2 reads SVGAGI (reference sequence). CDR3 sequence (DNA): TGTGCCAGCAGTCCGACTAGTATTGGCACAGATACGCAGTATTTT. Its translation is CASSPTSIGTDTQYF.

V gene TRBV6-6 combines with J gene TRBJ2-7, with D possibly being TRBD2 (6 bases). V lost 4 bases and J 2 bases, leaving 6 bases between the germline ends. Germline V gives CDR1 MNHNY, CDR2 SVGAGI (reference sequence). This CDR3 region has 12 residues. DNA of the CDR3: TGTGCCAGCAGTTGGGGGGCCTACGAGCAGTACTTC. Its translation: CASSWGAYEQYF.

V usage is TRBV19 and J usage is TRBJ2-1; 7 bases are shared with TRBD1. Germline lookup yields CDR1 LNHDA and CDR2 SQIVND (reference sequence). The V segment lost 5 bases and the J segment 4 bases; nucleotides outside the gene matches: 11. The CDR3 is 16 residues long. The CDR3 region is CASSSKGAQGYNEQFF. CDR3 sequence (DNA): TGTGCCAGTAGTTCCAAGGGGGCCCAGGGATACAATGAGCAGTTCTTC.

The chain has TRBV7-2 and TRBJ2-7, with D possibly being TRBD1 (6 bases). Trimming shortened V by 5 bases and J by 3 bases, and 23 bases separated the two germline ends. The CDR3 totals 17 residues. The germline gives CDR1 SGHTA, CDR2 FQGNSA. The CDR3 reads CASSPRGAQGKLYEQYF. The CDR3 nucleotides are TGTGCCAGCAGCCCCCGGGGTGCACAGGGAAAACTCTACGAGCAGTACTTC.

J is TRBJ1-4 and V is TRBV15; no clear D gene. This CDR3 comprises 13 residues. In germline, CDR1 is LNHNV, CDR2 YYDKDF (reference sequence). The V gene lost 4 bases and the J gene lost 8 bases, with 11 bases spanning the gap. The CDR3, as DNA: TGTGCCACCAGCATATTGGCTGGGGAAAAACTGTTTTTT. This translates into CATSILAGEKLFF.

This clone has a handful of counts. The genes are TRBV6-1 and TRBJ2-7; D uncertain. Trimming took 6 bases from V and 3 from J, leaving 9 bases between them. This CDR3 region has 12 residues. Per the germline V gene, CDR1 is MNHNS and CDR2 is SASEGT. The CDR3: CASRSTSYEQYF. The CDR3 nucleotides read TGTGCCAGCAGGTCGACGAGCTACGAGCAGTACTTC.